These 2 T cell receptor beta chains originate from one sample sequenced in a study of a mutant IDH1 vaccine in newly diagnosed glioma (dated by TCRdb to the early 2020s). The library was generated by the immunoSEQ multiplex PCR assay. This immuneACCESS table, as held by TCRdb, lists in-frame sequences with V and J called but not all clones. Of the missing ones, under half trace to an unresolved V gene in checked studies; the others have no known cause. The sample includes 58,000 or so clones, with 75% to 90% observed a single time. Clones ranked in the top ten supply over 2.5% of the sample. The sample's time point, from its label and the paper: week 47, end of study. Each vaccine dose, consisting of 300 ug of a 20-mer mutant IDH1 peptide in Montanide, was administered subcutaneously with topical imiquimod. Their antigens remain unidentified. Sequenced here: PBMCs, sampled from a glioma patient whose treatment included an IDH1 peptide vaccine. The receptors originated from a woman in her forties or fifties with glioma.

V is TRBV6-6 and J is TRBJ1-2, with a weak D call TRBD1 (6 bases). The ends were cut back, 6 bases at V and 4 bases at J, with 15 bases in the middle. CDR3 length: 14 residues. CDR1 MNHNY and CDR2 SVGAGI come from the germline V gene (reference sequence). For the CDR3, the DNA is TGTGCCAGCAGACATCGCGGGACACCCTATGGCTACACCTTC. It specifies CASRHRGTPYGYTF.

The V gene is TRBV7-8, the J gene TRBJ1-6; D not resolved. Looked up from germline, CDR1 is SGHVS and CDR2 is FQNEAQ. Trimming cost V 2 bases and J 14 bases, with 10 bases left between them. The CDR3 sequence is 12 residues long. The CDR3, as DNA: TGTGCCAGCAGCTTATTGGCGTCTTCCCTCCACTTT. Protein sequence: CASSLLASSLHF. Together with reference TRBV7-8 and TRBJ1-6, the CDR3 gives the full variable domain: GAGVSQSPRYKVAKRGQDVALRCDPISGHVSLFWYQQALGQGPEFLTYFQNEAQLDKSGLPSDRFFAERPEGSVSTLKIQRTQQEDSAVYLCASSLLASSLHFGNGTRLTVT.